These 21 T cell receptor beta chains were sequenced from one sample in a study of cytomegalovirus exposure and HLA in healthy donors. Amplification used 60 Vbeta primers and 13 Jbeta primers. Assay: immunoSEQ multiplex PCR; the TCRdb copy retains only in-frame clones and omits some. The sample yields about 140,000 clones, 79% seen once. Sequencing was carried out using PBMCs. These receptors were collected from a male donor in good health and CMV-seronegative.

This chain joins TRBV5-1 and TRBJ2-5; 7 nucleotides line up with TRBD1. CDR1 and CDR2 from the germline V gene are SGHRS and YFSETQ. There are 15 residues in the CDR3. J lost 1 base, V lost 0 bases, and 3 bases had no gene match. For the CDR3, the DNA is TGCGCCAGCAGCTTGGTGGCAGGGGGCCAAGAGACCCAGTACTTC. Translated, it gives CASSLVAGGQETQYF.

V is TRBV7-2 and J is TRBJ2-3; 9 bases are a match to TRBD2. There are 16 residues in the CDR3. V lost 1 base and J lost 8; bases outside the gene matches: 10. Germline V gives CDR1 SGHTA, CDR2 FQGNSA. The CDR3 here is CASSLVGAGGQGTQYF. DNA of the CDR3: TGTGCCAGCAGCTTAGTCGGTGCGGGGGGGCAGGGTACGCAGTATTTT.

The chain has TRBV5-4 and TRBJ2-2; possible D gene TRBD2, 6 bases. The CDR3 has 17 amino acids. V was cut by 0 bases and J by 5 bases, with 17 bases left in between. Germline V gene data show CDR1 as SGHNT and CDR2 as YYREEE (reference sequence). The CDR3 is CASSLASGRAGTGELFF. CDR3 sequence (DNA): TGTGCCAGCAGCTTGGCCAGTGGGCGGGCGGGGACCGGGGAGCTGTTTTTT.

The chain uses TRBV7-9 and TRBJ1-5, with 7 bases aligning to TRBD1. This CDR3 spans 16 amino acids. The germline V gene has CDR1 SEHNR and CDR2 FQNEAQ (reference sequence). Losses at the gene ends were 5 bases for V and 2 bases for J; bases not matched to a gene: 9. The CDR3 region is CASSPEGAQGNQPQHF. In DNA form, the CDR3 reads TGTGCCAGCAGCCCCGAGGGGGCGCAGGGCAATCAGCCCCAGCATTTT.

The chain has TRBV27 and TRBJ2-6; no clear D gene. CDR3 length equals 17 residues. From germline, CDR1 is MNHEY and CDR2 SMNVEV (reference sequence). V was cut by 3 bases and J by 0 bases, with 12 bases left in between. The CDR3 coding sequence is TGTGCCAGCAGTTTTCTTACACCAATCTCTGGGGCCAACGTCCTGACTTTC. This sequence encodes CASSFLTPISGANVLTF.

The chain joins TRBV2 to TRBJ2-6; tentatively, D is TRBD1 (5 bases). This CDR3 is built from 15 residues. Deletions cut 5 bases from V and 0 bases from J, with 8 bases between. CDR1 SNHLY and CDR2 FYNNEI come from the germline V gene. CDR3 amino acids: CASSLQASGANVLTF. The DNA of the CDR3 is TGTGCCAGCAGTTTACAGGCCTCTGGGGCCAACGTCCTGACTTTC.

This clone was detected once. The rearrangement links TRBV6-6 to TRBJ2-5; 12 nucleotides match TRBD1. Germline lookup yields CDR1 MNHNY and CDR2 SVGAGI (reference sequence). This CDR3 is built from 15 residues. V shed 6 bases and J 4 bases; nucleotides not matched to a gene: 6. CDR3 bases: TGTGCCAGCAGACACCGGGACAGGGGGCGAGAGACCCAGTACTTC. It is translated as CASRHRDRGRETQYF.

The count of this clone is one. The chain employs TRBV27 and TRBJ2-7; 11 bases agree with TRBD2. V shed 7 bases and J 7 bases; nucleotides not matched to a gene: 6. CDR1 MNHEY and CDR2 SMNVEV come from the germline V gene (reference sequence). CDR3 length equals 13 residues. The CDR3, as DNA: TGTGCCAGCATGATAGCGGGGGGGCGGGAGCAGTACTTC. It encodes CASMIAGGREQYF.

The chain employs TRBV7-3 and TRBJ2-5, with D perhaps TRBD1 (6 bases). Germline lookup yields CDR1 SGHTA and CDR2 FQGTGA. The CDR3 is made up of 14 amino acids. Trimming removed 5 bases from V and 1 base from J, with 11 bases in between. This CDR3 is CASSDPGVQETQYF. In DNA form, the CDR3 reads TGTGCCAGCAGCGATCCAGGGGTCCAAGAGACCCAGTACTTC. The variable domain in full, with the rest retrieved from reference TRBV7-3 and TRBJ2-5, is GAGVSQTPSNKVTEKGKYVELRCDPISGHTALYWYRQSLGQGPEFLIYFQGTGAADDSGLPNDRFFAVRPEGSVSTLKIQRTERGDSAVYLCASSDPGVQETQYFGPGTRLLVL.

The chain joins TRBV7-2 to TRBJ2-5; the D is unclear. Germline V lookup: CDR1 SGHTA, CDR2 FQGNSA. The CDR3 runs 11 residues. Trimming stripped 5 bases from V and 5 bases from J, with 6 bases between. CDR3 residues: CASSPHETQYF. Written as DNA, the CDR3 is TGTGCCAGCAGCCCACACGAGACCCAGTACTTC.

This clone was counted a single time. V is TRBV5-5 and J is TRBJ2-2, with no clear D. The length of the CDR3 is 14 residues. V was trimmed by 1 base and J by 4 bases, leaving 8 bases between them. Germline assignment: CDR1 SGHKS and CDR2 YYEKEE (reference sequence). CDR3 coding DNA: TGTGCCAGCAGCTTGTCTCGGTTCACCGGGGAGCTGTTTTTT. Its translation is CASSLSRFTGELFF.

V gene TRBV18 combines with J gene TRBJ1-6; D unclear. Germline V gene data show CDR1 as KGHSH and CDR2 as LQKENI. V shed 2 bases and J shed 1 base, with 15 bases lying between them. The CDR3 spans 18 residues. The CDR3 sequence: CASSPYLQTPSYNSPLHF. The CDR3 nucleotides read TGTGCCAGCTCACCATACCTCCAAACTCCTTCCTATAATTCACCCCTCCACTTT.

This sequence joins TRBV16 and TRBJ1-4, with 7 bases matching TRBD1. The junction had 11 bases not matched to a gene; V was cut back by 5 bases and J by 8 bases. The CDR3 totals 15 residues. Germline-derived CDR1 and CDR2 are KGHSY and FQNENV. The CDR3 loop is CASSYLTGKGEKLFF. In DNA, the CDR3 is TGTGCCAGCAGCTACCTGACAGGGAAGGGAGAAAAACTGTTTTTT.

This chain connects TRBV6-6 to TRBJ2-7; 9 nucleotides match TRBD1. CDR1 is MNHNY and CDR2 is SVGAGI in the germline V gene (reference sequence). The CDR3 runs to 16 residues. The ends lost 2 bases at V and 4 bases at J; junction bases unmatched: 9. For the CDR3, the DNA is TGTGCCAGCAGTTACCCTCTGACAGGGGGTGGATACGAGCAGTACTTC. This translates into CASSYPLTGGGYEQYF.

This clone was counted a few times. The chain uses TRBV7-9 and TRBJ1-4, with 9 bases that match TRBD1. The CDR3 covers 15 residues. V gave up 4 bases and J gave up 6 bases; unmatched junction bases: 6. Looked up from germline, CDR1 is SEHNR and CDR2 is FQNEAQ (reference sequence). The CDR3 DNA sequence: TGTGCCAGCAGCTACAGGGGGCGGGAGGATGAAAAACTGTTTTTT. It is translated as CASSYRGREDEKLFF.

The gene calls are TRBV11-2 and TRBJ2-3; D perhaps matches TRBD1 (6 bases). Per the germline V gene, CDR1 is SGHAT and CDR2 is FQNNGV. The CDR3 spans 15 residues. Trimming shortened V by 5 bases and J by 1 base, and 13 bases separated the two germline ends. CDR3 loop: CASSLGTPRTDTQYF. Here the CDR3 DNA reads TGTGCCAGCAGCCTCGGGACACCACGCACAGATACGCAGTATTTT.

The chain couples TRBV27 to TRBJ2-3; no reliable D call. V shed 6 bases and J shed 2 bases, with 12 bases lying between them. The CDR3 extends over 14 amino acids. Germline values: CDR1 MNHEY, CDR2 SMNVEV (reference sequence). The CDR3 bases are TGTGCCAGCAGCTCCCCAGGATCCACAGATACGCAGTATTTT. The encoded protein is CASSSPGSTDTQYF.

The V gene is TRBV7-9, the J gene TRBJ1-3; 7 bases line up with TRBD1. The J segment lost 6 bases and the V segment lost 5 bases, leaving 7 bases of the junction unmatched. The V gene's germline CDR1 is SEHNR and CDR2 FQNEAQ (reference sequence). There are 14 residues in the CDR3. CDR3 sequence: CASSIQGQQNTIYF. The CDR3 DNA sequence: TGTGCCAGCAGCATCCAGGGACAGCAAAACACCATATATTTT.

This sequence joins TRBV9 and TRBJ2-1, with a tentative D call TRBD1 (6 bases). The CDR3 runs 15 residues. V was shortened by 2 bases and J by 5 bases, with 14 bases between the two germline ends. The germline gives CDR1 SGDLS, CDR2 YYNGEE. The CDR3 coding sequence is TGTGCCAGCAGCGTCCTCGGGACAAATAACAATGAGCAGTTCTTC. It codes for CASSVLGTNNNEQFF.

This chain links TRBV6-6 with TRBJ1-2; 9 positions match TRBD1. Germline values: CDR1 MNHNY, CDR2 SVGAGI (reference sequence). V dropped 6 bases and J dropped 4; count of bases not matched to a gene: 12. The CDR3 is made up of 16 amino acids. CDR3 nucleotide sequence: TGTGCCAGCAGCGACTCCGGGACAGGGAATGTCTATGGCTACACCTTC. Encoded protein: CASSDSGTGNVYGYTF.

J is TRBJ2-6 and V is TRBV7-2; perhaps TRBD1 as D (5 bases). V gave up 1 base and J gave up 0 bases, with 13 bases separating them. CDR3 length: 18 residues. Germline lookup yields CDR1 SGHTA and CDR2 FQGNSA. CDR3 sequence: CASSLVGRVSSGANVLTF. Written as DNA, the CDR3 is TGTGCCAGCAGCTTAGTGGGCAGGGTTAGCTCTGGGGCCAACGTCCTGACTTTC. The full variable domain, rest sourced from reference TRBV7-2 and TRBJ2-6, is GAGVSQSPSNKVTEKGKDVELRCDPISGHTALYWYRQSLGQGLEFLIYFQGNSAPDKSGLPSDRFSAERTGGSVSTLTIQRTQQEDSAVYLCASSLVGRVSSGANVLTFGAGSRLTVL.